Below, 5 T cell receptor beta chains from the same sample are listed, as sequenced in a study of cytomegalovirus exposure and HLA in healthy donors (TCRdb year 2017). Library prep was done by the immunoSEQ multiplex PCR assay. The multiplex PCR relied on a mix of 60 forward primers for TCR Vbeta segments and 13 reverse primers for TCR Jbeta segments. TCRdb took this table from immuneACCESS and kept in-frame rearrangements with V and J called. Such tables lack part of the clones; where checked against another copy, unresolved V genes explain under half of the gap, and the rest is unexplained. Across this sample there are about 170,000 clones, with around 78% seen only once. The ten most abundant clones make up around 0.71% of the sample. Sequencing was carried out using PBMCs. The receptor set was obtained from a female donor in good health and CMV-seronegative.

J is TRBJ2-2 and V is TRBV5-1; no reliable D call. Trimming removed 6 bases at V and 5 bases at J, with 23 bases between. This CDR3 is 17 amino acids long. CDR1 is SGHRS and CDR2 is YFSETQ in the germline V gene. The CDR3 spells CASNPTRSTDLTGELFF. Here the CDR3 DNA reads TGCGCCAGCAACCCGACGCGTTCAACAGACCTGACCGGGGAGCTGTTTTTT.

As DNA, the CDR3 is TGTGCCAGCAGTGACTGGGCTAGCGGGGGGCCCCGACCCTACGAGCAGTACTTC. It is translated as CASSDWASGGPRPYEQYF. The genes are TRBV6-1 and TRBJ2-7; 11 bases are a match to TRBD2. This CDR3 is built from 18 residues. Germline V gives CDR1 MNHNS, CDR2 SASEGT. The trim removed 3 bases at V and 2 bases at J, leaving 12 bases unmatched.

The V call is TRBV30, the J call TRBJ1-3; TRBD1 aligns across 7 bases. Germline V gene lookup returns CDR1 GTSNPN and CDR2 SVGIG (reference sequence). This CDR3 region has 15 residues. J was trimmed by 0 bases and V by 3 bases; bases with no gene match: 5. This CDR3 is CAWSLNRGSGNTIYF. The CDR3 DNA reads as TGTGCCTGGAGCCTTAACAGGGGCTCTGGAAACACCATATATTTT.

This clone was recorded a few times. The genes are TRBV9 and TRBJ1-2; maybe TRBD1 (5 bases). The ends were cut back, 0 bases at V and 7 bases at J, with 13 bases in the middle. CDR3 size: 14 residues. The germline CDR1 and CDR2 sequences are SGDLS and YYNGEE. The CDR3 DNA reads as TGTGCCAGCAGCGTAGCTTACCAGGGATCTGGCTACACCTTC. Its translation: CASSVAYQGSGYTF.

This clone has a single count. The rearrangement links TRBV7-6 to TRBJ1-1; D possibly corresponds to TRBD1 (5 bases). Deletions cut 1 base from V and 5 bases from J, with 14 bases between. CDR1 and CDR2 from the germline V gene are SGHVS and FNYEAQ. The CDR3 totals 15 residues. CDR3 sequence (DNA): TGTGCCAGCAGCTTAGAGGGCAGGGTCGAGACTGAAGCTTTCTTT. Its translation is CASSLEGRVETEAFF.